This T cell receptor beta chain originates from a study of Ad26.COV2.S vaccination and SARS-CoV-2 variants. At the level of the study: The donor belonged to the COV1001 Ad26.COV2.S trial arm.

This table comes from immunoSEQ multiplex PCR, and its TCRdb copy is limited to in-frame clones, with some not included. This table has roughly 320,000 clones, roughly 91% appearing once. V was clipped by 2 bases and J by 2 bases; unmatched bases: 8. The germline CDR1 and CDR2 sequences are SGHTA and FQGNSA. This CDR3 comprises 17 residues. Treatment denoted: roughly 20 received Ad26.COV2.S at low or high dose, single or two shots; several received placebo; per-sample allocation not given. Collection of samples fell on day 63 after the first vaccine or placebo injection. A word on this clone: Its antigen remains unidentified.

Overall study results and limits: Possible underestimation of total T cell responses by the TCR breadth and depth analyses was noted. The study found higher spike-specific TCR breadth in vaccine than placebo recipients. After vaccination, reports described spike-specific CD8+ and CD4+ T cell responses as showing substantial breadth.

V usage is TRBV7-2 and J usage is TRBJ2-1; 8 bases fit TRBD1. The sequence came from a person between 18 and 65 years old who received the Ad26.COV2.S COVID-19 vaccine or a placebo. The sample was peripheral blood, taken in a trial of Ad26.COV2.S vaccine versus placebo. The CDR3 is CASSLTGGTSTYNEQFF. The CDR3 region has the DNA TGTGCCAGCAGCTTAACAGGGGGGACTTCTACCTACAATGAGCAGTTCTTC.